This T cell receptor (beta chain) emerged from a study of somatic mutations in cytotoxic T cells in rheumatoid arthritis. This clone is categorized as large. Libraries were prepared by immunoSEQ multiplex PCR; TCRdb keeps only in-frame clonotypes and omits some of them. Here the sample spans about 7,000 clones, roughly 82% being singletons. There are 12 residues in the CDR3. In germline, CDR1 is MNHNS, CDR2 SASEGT. Trimming stripped 3 bases from V and 3 bases from J, with 6 bases between. The clonotype comes from an adult with rheumatoid arthritis. V and J are TRBV6-1 and TRBJ2-7; D call uncertain. Sequenced input: CD8+ T cells sorted from blood. DNA of the CDR3: TGTGCCAGCAGTGATGGGGACTACGAGCAGTACTTC. It specifies CASSDGDYEQYF.